Below, one T cell receptor (beta chain) is given with its context. Sequencing was performed with immunoSEQ multiplex PCR; in TCRdb, only in-frame clones are kept and a portion is missing. The sample holds roughly 64,000 clones, 91% seen once. The sample comes from a study of OX40 agonist ivuxolimab in advanced cancers. The CDR3 has 14 amino acids. Trimming removed 0 bases at V and 0 bases at J, with 6 bases between. Germline assignment: CDR1 SGHKS and CDR2 YYEKEE (reference sequence). The sequencing here drew on CD4+ or CD8+ T cells sorted from blood, taken in a trial of the OX40 agonist ivuxolimab. The TCR sequence derives from an adult with an advanced solid tumor such as melanoma, head and neck, liver or kidney cancer. V gene TRBV5-5 combines with J gene TRBJ1-1; D is unclear. The CDR3 nucleotides are TGTGCCAGCAGCTTGGCCGACATGAACACTGAAGCTTTCTTT. This translates into CASSLADMNTEAFF. Combining the CDR3 with reference TRBV5-5 and TRBJ1-1 gives the whole variable domain DAGVTQSPTHLIKTRGQQVTLRCSPISGHKSVSWYQQVLGQGPQFIFQYYEKEERGRGNFPDRFSARQFPNYSSELNVNALLLGDSALYLCASSLADMNTEAFFGQGTRLTVV.